The clone carrying this T cell receptor beta chain was found many times. V was pared by 8 bases and J by 7 bases, with 18 bases of the junction left unmatched. CDR3 length: 16 amino acids. Germline values: CDR1 ENHRY, CDR2 SYGVKD. A universal primer site was incorporated via template switching, and the cDNA contained unique molecular identifiers. From the 5' RACE reads, TCRdb called clonotypes with MiXCR, one entry per CDR3 protein. The sample has 700,000 or so distinct CDR3 sequences, over 20% seen once; the top ten hold more than 4%. There were only healthy Caucasians among the donors. This entry comes from a study of identical twins. The same data also contributed to another study, on T cells expressing NK-cell markers. That study adds: One observes that, in a few donors, these clonotypes were also the leading ones within the CD3+CD56-NKG2C+ fraction.

The sequence derives from a woman between 18 and 29 years old in good health. The chain recombines TRBV10-3 with TRBJ2-3; 7 nucleotides line up with TRBD2. Sequenced sample: PBMCs. The CDR3 DNA reads TGTGCCATCGCCCAGAAGGAAGCGGGAAGGAGAAATACGCAGTATTTT. Translation: CAIAQKEAGRRNTQYF.